This T cell receptor beta chain was retrieved from a study of PD-1 blockade in classical Hodgkin lymphoma. Generated by immunoSEQ multiplex PCR, the TCRdb table keeps only in-frame clones and is missing some. The sample includes about 21,000 clones, around 85% of them seen just once. The germline V gene has CDR1 SEHNR and CDR2 FQNEAQ (reference sequence). Trimming pared 6 bases from V and 11 bases from J, leaving 22 bases between. The CDR3 consists of 15 residues. The time point was: cycle 4 day 1 (C4D1), after more than 5 weeks of nivolumab. Relapses following autologous stem cell transplantation were seen in all patients, with brentuximab vedotin exposure varying.

This sample comprised peripheral blood mononuclear cells (PBMCs), obtained before the fourth cycle of nivolumab. J is TRBJ1-4 and V is TRBV7-9, with D perhaps matching TRBD1 (5 bases). The sequence derives from a human donor with classical Hodgkin lymphoma. The CDR3 sequence is CASRFDGTQKAKLFF. The CDR3 DNA is TGTGCCAGCAGATTCGATGGGACCCAAAAAGCGAAACTGTTTTTT.